This T cell receptor beta chain was captured in a study of CD8 T cells in ankylosing spondylitis. Per germline, CDR1 SQVTM and CDR2 ANQGSEA. Unmatched junction bases numbered 6, after V lost 4 bases and J lost 7 bases. There are 13 residues in the CDR3. This clonotype was seen repeatedly, ten times or more. Each CDR3 protein gets one entry after TCRdb re-called the 5' RACE reads with MiXCR. The sample holds roughly 100,000 distinct CDR3 sequences, roughly 8.3% seen once. The material sequenced was blood, either unsorted or a sorted T cell fraction (not recorded which). The rearrangement uses TRBV29-1 and TRBJ1-3; TRBD1 aligns across 8 bases. This receptor was obtained from a male donor with ankylosing spondylitis or in good health (not recorded which). The CDR3 DNA is TGCAGCGTTGGACAGGGGAGTGGGAACACCATATATTTT. It codes for CSVGQGSGNTIYF.